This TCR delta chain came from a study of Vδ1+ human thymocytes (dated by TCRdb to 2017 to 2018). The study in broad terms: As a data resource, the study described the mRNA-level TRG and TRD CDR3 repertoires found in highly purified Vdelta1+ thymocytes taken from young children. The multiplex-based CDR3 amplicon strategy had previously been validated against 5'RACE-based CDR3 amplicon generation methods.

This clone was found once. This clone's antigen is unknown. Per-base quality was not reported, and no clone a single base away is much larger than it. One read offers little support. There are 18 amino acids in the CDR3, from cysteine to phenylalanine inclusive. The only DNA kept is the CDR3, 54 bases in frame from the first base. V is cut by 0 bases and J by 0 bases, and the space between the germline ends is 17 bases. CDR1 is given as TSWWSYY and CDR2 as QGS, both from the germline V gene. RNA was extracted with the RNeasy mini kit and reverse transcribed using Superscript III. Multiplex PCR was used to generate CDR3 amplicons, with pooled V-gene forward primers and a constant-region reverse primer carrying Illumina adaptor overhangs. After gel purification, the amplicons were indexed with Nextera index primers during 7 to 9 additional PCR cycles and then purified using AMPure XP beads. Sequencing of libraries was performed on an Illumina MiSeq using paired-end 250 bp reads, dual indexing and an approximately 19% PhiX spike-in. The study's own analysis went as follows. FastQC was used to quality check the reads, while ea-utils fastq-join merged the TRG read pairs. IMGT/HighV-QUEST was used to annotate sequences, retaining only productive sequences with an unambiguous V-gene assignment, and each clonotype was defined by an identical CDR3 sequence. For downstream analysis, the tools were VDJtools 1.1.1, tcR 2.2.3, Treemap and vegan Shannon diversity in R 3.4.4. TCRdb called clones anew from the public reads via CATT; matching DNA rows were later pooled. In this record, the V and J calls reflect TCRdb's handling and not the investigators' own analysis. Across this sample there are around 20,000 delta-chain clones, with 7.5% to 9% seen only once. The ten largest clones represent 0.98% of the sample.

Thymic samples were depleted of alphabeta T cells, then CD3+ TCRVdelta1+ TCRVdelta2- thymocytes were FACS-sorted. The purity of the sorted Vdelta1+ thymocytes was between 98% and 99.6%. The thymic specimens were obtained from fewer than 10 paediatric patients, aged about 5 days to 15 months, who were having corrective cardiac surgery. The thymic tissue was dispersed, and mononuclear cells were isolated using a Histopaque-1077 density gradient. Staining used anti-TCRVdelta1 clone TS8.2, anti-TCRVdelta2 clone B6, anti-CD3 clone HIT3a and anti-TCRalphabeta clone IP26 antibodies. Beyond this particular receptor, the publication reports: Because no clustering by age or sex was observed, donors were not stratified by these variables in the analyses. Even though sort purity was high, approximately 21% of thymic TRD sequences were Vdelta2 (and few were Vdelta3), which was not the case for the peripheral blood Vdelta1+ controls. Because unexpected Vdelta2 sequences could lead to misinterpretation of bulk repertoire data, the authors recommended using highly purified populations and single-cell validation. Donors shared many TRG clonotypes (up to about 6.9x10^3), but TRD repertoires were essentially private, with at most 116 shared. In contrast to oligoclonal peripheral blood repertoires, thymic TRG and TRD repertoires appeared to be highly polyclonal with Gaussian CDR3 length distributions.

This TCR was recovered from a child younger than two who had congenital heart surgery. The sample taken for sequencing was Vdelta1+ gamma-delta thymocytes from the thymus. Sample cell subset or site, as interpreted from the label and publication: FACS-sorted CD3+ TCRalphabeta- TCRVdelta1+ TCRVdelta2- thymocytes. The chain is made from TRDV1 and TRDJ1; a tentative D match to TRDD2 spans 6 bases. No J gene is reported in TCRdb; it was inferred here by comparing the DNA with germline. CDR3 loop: CALGELRITFPYTDKLIF. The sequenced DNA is TGTGCTCTTGGGGAACTCCGCATCACCTTCCCCTACACCGATAAACTCATCTTT.